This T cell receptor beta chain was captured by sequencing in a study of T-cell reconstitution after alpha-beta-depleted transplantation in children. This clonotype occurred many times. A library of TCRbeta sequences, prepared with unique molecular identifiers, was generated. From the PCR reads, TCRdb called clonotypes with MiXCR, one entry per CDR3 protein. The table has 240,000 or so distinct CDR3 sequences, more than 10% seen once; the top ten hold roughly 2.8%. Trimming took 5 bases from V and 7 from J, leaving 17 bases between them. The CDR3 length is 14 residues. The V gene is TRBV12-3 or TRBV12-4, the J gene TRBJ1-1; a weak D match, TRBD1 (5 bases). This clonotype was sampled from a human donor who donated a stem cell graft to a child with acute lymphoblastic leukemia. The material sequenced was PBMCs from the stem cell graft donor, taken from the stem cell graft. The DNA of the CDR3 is TGTGCCAGCAGTCCGCGAGGGGTAACGTTTGAAGCTTTCTTT. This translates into CASSPRGVTFEAFF.